A single sample gave rise to the 24 T cell receptor beta chains below, sequenced in a study of blood T cell repertoires in COVID-19. Data came from immunoSEQ multiplex PCR; TCRdb stores just in-frame clones and leaves some out. The profile shows about 250,000 clones, approximately 86% of them singletons. The sequencing sample was made of peripheral blood. The receptors originated from an elderly man with acute or convalescent COVID-19.

The V call is TRBV7-2, the J call TRBJ2-5, with TRBD2 matching over 12 bases. Germline V gene sequence: CDR1 SGHTA, CDR2 FQGNSA. With 1 base clipped from V and 5 bases from J, the junction kept 2 bases outside the gene matches. The length of the CDR3 is 15 residues. CDR3: CASSLVLAGGETQYF. The CDR3 nucleotides read TGTGCCAGCAGCTTAGTGCTAGCGGGAGGGGAGACCCAGTACTTC.

The chain is built from TRBV29-1 and TRBJ1-2, with a weak D call TRBD1 (5 bases). CDR3 length: 13 amino acids. Germline values: CDR1 SQVTM, CDR2 ANQGSEA. V shed 1 base and J shed 4 bases, with 10 bases lying between them. DNA of the CDR3: TGCAGCGTTGAAGCAGGGTGGGTCTATGGCTACACCTTC. It encodes CSVEAGWVYGYTF.

The CDR3 is CASSPAGVSTDTQYF. The CDR3 region has the DNA TGTGCCAGCAGTCCGGCCGGGGTAAGCACAGATACGCAGTATTTT. The chain employs TRBV28 and TRBJ2-3; tentative D call: TRBD2 (5 bases). In germline, CDR1 is MDHEN, CDR2 SYDVKM. Deletions cut 5 bases from V and 0 bases from J, with 12 bases between. The CDR3 length is 15 residues. Full variable domain (missing parts from reference TRBV28 and TRBJ2-3): DVKVTQSSRYLVKRTGEKVFLECVQDMDHENMFWYRQDPGLGLRLIYFSYDVKMKEKGDIPEGYSVSREKKERFSLILESASTNQTSMYLCASSPAGVSTDTQYFGPGTRLTVL.

The V and J genes are TRBV19 and TRBJ2-2; the match to TRBD1 covers 10 bases. Germline V gives CDR1 LNHDA, CDR2 SQIVND (reference sequence). V dropped 4 bases and J dropped 5; count of bases not matched to a gene: 1. CDR3 length equals 14 residues. The CDR3 region is CASSRGQGTGELFF. The CDR3 DNA follows: TGTGCCAGTAGTAGGGGACAGGGGACCGGGGAGCTGTTTTTT.

This chain links TRBV27 with TRBJ1-2, with TRBD1 as a possible D gene (5 bases). Trimming left V 3 bases short and J 3 bases short, with 8 bases between. The CDR3 consists of 13 residues. Germline CDR1 and CDR2: MNHEY and SMNVEV (reference sequence). The CDR3 spells CASSLGQDYGYTF. The CDR3 DNA follows: TGTGCCAGCAGTTTGGGGCAGGACTATGGCTACACCTTC.

The V gene is TRBV6-2 or TRBV6-3, the J gene TRBJ2-3; 10 bases are a match to TRBD1. Trimming at V came to 5 bases and at J to 6 bases, leaving 11 bases not matched to a gene. Germline V lookup: CDR1 MNHEY, CDR2 SVGEGT. This CDR3 has 16 amino acids. This CDR3 reads CASSGDRGLFTDTQYF. The DNA of the CDR3 is TGTGCCAGCAGTGGGGACAGGGGCCTCTTTACCGATACGCAGTATTTT.

In this sample, this clone turned up once. The gene calls are TRBV6-1 and TRBJ1-1, with a weak D call TRBD1 (6 bases). Germline V gene data show CDR1 as MNHNS and CDR2 as SASEGT. With 4 bases removed from V and 1 base from J, the gap between germline ends came to 19 bases. This CDR3 comprises 17 residues. Written as DNA, the CDR3 is TGTGCCAGCAGTGGACGCCCAGGGGCCTGGTCGAACACTGAAGCTTTCTTT. Translating it yields CASSGRPGAWSNTEAFF.

The chain uses TRBV13 and TRBJ2-7, with D possibly matching TRBD2 (6 bases). The CDR3 has 12 amino acids. CDR1 PRHDT and CDR2 FYEKMQ come from the germline V gene (reference sequence). Trimming left V 1 base short and J 6 bases short, with 7 bases between. CDR3 DNA sequence: TGTGCCAGCAGCTTAGCGGGGGTCGAGCAGTACTTC. It yields the protein CASSLAGVEQYF.

The chain recombines TRBV5-1 with TRBJ1-4; TRBD1 matches 9 bases. The CDR3 totals 14 residues. The V gene's germline CDR1 is SGHRS and CDR2 YFSETQ. V lost 3 bases, J lost 7 bases, and 4 bases stayed unmatched. CDR3 sequence (DNA): TGCGCCAGCAGCTGGGGACAGGGAGCTGAAAAACTGTTTTTT. Its protein is CASSWGQGAEKLFF.

V usage is TRBV7-9 and J usage is TRBJ2-1; 10 bases fit TRBD2. From germline, CDR1 is SEHNR and CDR2 FQNEAQ (reference sequence). CDR3 size: 16 residues. V was clipped by 5 bases and J by 5 bases; unmatched bases: 9. The CDR3 DNA reads as TGTGCCAGCAGCCCAACCCTAGCGGGGGATCACAATGAGCAGTTCTTC. As protein: CASSPTLAGDHNEQFF.

V and J are TRBV15 and TRBJ1-5; D gene uncertain. Germline-derived CDR1 and CDR2 are LNHNV and YYDKDF (reference sequence). CDR3 length equals 13 residues. V was shortened by 0 bases and J by 4 bases, with 4 bases between the two germline ends. The CDR3 coding sequence is TGTGCCACCAGCAGAGACAGGAATCAGCCCCAGCATTTT. Its protein product is CATSRDRNQPQHF.

The chain recombines TRBV10-3 with TRBJ2-6, with D possibly matching TRBD2 (7 bases). This CDR3 comprises 16 residues. Germline CDR1 and CDR2: ENHRY and SYGVKD. V was cut by 3 bases and J by 3 bases, with 12 bases left in between. The CDR3 DNA reads TGTGCCATCAGTGAAGGGGGAGGGGTTGGGGCCAACGTCCTGACTTTC. Residues: CAISEGGGVGANVLTF.

V is TRBV27 and J is TRBJ2-1; 10 bases are shared with TRBD2. Germline V lookup: CDR1 MNHEY, CDR2 SMNVEV (reference sequence). Losses at the gene ends were 4 bases for V and 10 bases for J; bases not matched to a gene: 4. CDR3 length: 13 amino acids. In DNA, the CDR3 is TGTGCCAGCAGTTCTAGCGGGAGCAGGGAGCAGTTCTTC. This sequence encodes CASSSSGSREQFF.

This rearrangement joins TRBV11-3 to TRBJ1-1, with a weak D call TRBD1 (6 bases). The germline V and J ends were trimmed by 4 bases and 2 bases, with 11 bases remaining between them. This CDR3 contains 14 residues. CDR1 and CDR2 from the germline V gene are SGHNT and YENEEA. The CDR3 DNA reads as TGTGCCAGCAGCTCACAGGGAGTCAACACTGAAGCTTTCTTT. This codes for CASSSQGVNTEAFF.

This chain uses TRBV7-8 with TRBJ1-5, with TRBD1 matching 7 bases. The CDR3 is made up of 17 amino acids. Trimming cost V 1 base and J 7 bases; bases outside gene matches: 13. Germline V gene data show CDR1 as SGHVS and CDR2 as FQNEAQ. CDR3 in amino acids: CASSLEGATGARQPQHF. The CDR3 DNA follows: TGTGCCAGCAGCTTAGAAGGGGCAACAGGGGCGAGGCAGCCCCAGCATTTT.

V and J are TRBV24-1 and TRBJ1-2; TRBD1 matches 8 bases. This CDR3 comprises 15 residues. Germline V gives CDR1 KGHDR, CDR2 SFDVKD. J lost 6 bases, V lost 9 bases, and 14 bases had no gene match. CDR3 DNA sequence: TGTGCCACCTCAGCTGCAAAACAGGGGGGGGATGGCTACACCTTC. Translated, it gives CATSAAKQGGDGYTF.

This sequence joins TRBV3-1 (or the pseudogene TRBV3-2) and TRBJ1-6, with D tentatively TRBD1 (5 bases). The CDR3 sequence is 18 residues long. Germline V CDR1 and CDR2: LGHDT, YNNKEL (reference sequence). The V end lost 3 bases, the J end lost 8 bases, and 23 bases lay between the germline ends. The CDR3 DNA follows: TGTGCCAGCAGCCATTTGTCGAGCGGGGCAGGCCATGATTCACCCCTCCACTTT. Its translation: CASSHLSSGAGHDSPLHF.

V gene TRBV12-3 or TRBV12-4 combines with J gene TRBJ1-1; no clear D. This CDR3 spans 11 amino acids. Trimming left V 4 bases short and J 5 bases short, with 5 bases between. The DNA of the CDR3 is TGTGCCAGCAGTTCTCGGACTGAAGCTTTCTTT. Its protein product is CASSSRTEAFF.

The rearrangement uses TRBV7-9 and TRBJ1-2; unclear D gene. V lost 0 bases to trimming and J lost 7 bases, with 12 bases between them. The CDR3 totals 14 residues. Germline values: CDR1 SEHNR, CDR2 FQNEAQ (reference sequence). The CDR3 DNA sequence: TGTGCCAGCAGCTTAGCCTCGACGGGTTCTGGCTACACCTTC. Its translation is CASSLASTGSGYTF. The entire variable domain, with the rest obtained from reference TRBV7-9 and TRBJ1-2, is as follows: DTGVSQNPRHKITKRGQNVTFRCDPISEHNRLYWYRQTLGQGPEFLTYFQNEAQLEKSRLLSDRFSAERPKGSFSTLEIQRTEQGDSAMYLCASSLASTGSGYTFGSGTRLTVV.

V gene TRBV5-1 combines with J gene TRBJ1-2; tentative D call: TRBD1 (5 bases). The CDR3 is 15 amino acids. V lost 5 bases and J lost 4, with 18 bases in between. CDR1 SGHRS and CDR2 YFSETQ come from the germline V gene. The CDR3, as DNA: TGCGCCAGCAGTCCTGGGGAGGGGCATCTCTATGGCTACACCTTC. Its translation is CASSPGEGHLYGYTF.

The rearrangement joins TRBV21-1 to TRBJ2-7; the table's D call TRBD1 went unverified against the DNA. TRBV21-1 is tagged as a pseudogene. CDR3 length: 15 amino acids. CDR3 residues: CASSLRDRPRMEQYF. In nucleotides, the CDR3 is TGTGCCAGCAGCCTCCGGGACAGGCCCCGTATGGAGCAGTACTTC.

V gene TRBV2 combines with J gene TRBJ1-1, with a tentative D call TRBD1 (5 bases). Trimming left V 4 bases short and J 6 bases short, with 18 bases between. CDR3 size: 15 residues. CDR1 and CDR2 (germline): SNHLY, FYNNEI. CDR3 sequence: CASSARQSPAAEAFF. The CDR3 coding sequence is TGTGCCAGCAGTGCAAGACAGTCCCCGGCGGCTGAAGCTTTCTTT. Looking up the rest from reference TRBV2 and TRBJ1-1 gives the full variable domain: EPEVTQTPSHQVTQMGQEVILRCVPISNHLYFYWYRQILGQKVEFLVSFYNNEISEKSEIFDDQFSVERPDGSNFTLKIRSTKLEDSAMYFCASSARQSPAAEAFFGQGTRLTVV.

The rearrangement joins TRBV5-1 to TRBJ1-6; 9 bases map to TRBD1. With 4 bases clipped from V and 9 bases from J, the junction kept 5 bases outside the gene matches. This CDR3 has 14 residues. Germline values: CDR1 SGHRS, CDR2 YFSETQ. The CDR3 DNA reads TGCGCCAGCAGCCAAGACAGGGGGGGTTCACCCCTCCACTTT. Its protein product is CASSQDRGGSPLHF.

The J gene is TRBJ1-4, the V gene TRBV20-1; no reliable D call. Deletions cut 3 bases from V and 4 bases from J, with 6 bases between. Germline V gene lookup returns CDR1 DFQATT and CDR2 SNEGSKA (reference sequence). The CDR3 is 12 amino acids. This chain's CDR3 is CSASDHNEKLFF. The DNA for the CDR3 is TGCAGTGCTAGTGACCATAATGAAAAACTGTTTTTT.